This TCR beta chain was sequenced for a study of blood T cell repertoires in COVID-19. Study information: PBMCs, B-cell-depleted T cells, or T cells were the source of the cDNA or gDNA that made up the material.

V trimming: 6 bases; J trimming: 8 bases; junction bases outside the gene matches: 2. Looked up from germline, CDR1 is SQVTM and CDR2 is ANQGSEA. This CDR3 contains 12 residues. Profiled with immunoSEQ multiplex PCR; TCRdb holds only in-frame clones, not every one. The sample includes around 250,000 clones, approximately 86% of them seen just once. This clone was observed many times. The sample has other DNA sequences that encode this CDR3 too. The rearrangement uses TRBV29-1 and TRBJ1-6; 9 nucleotides align to TRBD1. Specimen: peripheral blood. The receptor was isolated from a woman aged 70 to 79 with active or convalescent COVID-19. In DNA form, the CDR3 reads TGCAGCGTGGGGGACAGGGATTCACCCCTCCACTTT. Translation: CSVGDRDSPLHF.